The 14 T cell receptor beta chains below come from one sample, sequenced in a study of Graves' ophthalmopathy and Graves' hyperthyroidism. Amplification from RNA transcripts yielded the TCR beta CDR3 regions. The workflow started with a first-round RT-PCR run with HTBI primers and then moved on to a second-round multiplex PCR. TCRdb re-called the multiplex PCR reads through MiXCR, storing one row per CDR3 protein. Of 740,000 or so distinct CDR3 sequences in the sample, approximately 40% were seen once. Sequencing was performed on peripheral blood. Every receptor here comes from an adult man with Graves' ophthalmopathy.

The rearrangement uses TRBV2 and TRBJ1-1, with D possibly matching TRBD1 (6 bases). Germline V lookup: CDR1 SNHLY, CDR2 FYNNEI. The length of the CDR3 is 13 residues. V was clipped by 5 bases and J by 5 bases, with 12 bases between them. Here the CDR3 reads CASSSNRETEAFF. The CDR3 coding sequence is TGTGCCAGCAGTTCGAACAGGGAAACTGAAGCTTTCTTT.

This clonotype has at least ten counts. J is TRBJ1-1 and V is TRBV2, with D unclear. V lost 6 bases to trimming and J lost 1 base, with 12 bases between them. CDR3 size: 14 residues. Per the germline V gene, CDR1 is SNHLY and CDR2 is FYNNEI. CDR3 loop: CASSAGRRNTEAFF. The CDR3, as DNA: TGTGCCAGCAGCGCCGGACGGCGGAACACTGAAGCTTTCTTT.

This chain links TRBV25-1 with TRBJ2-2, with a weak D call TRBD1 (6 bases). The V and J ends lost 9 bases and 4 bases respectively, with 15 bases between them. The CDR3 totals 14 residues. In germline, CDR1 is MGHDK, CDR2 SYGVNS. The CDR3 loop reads CASSFQTGTGELFF. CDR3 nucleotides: TGTGCCAGTAGCTTCCAGACAGGCACCGGGGAGCTGTTTTTT.

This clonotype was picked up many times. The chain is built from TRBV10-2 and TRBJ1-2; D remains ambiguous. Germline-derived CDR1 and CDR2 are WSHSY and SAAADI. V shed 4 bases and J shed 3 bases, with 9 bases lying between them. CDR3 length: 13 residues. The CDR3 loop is CASSAYRDYGYTF. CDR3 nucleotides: TGCGCCAGCAGTGCCTACCGAGACTATGGCTACACCTTC.

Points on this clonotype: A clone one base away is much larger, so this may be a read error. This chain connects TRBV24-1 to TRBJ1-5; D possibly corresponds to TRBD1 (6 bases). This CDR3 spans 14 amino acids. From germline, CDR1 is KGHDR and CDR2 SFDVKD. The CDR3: CATSDPGGSQPRHF. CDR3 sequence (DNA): TGTGCCACCAGTGACCCCGGGGGCAGTCAGCCCCGGCATTTT.

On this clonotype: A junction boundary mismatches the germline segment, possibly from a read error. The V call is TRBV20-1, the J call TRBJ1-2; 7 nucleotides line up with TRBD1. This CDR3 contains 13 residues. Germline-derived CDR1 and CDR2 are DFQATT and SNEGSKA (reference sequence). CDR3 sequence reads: CSSRKTGMGGYTF. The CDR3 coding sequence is TGCAGTTCTAGGAAGACAGGGATGGGTGGCTACACCTTC.

The chain's CDR3 is CASRNRADTGELFF. CDR3 sequence (DNA): TGCGCCAGCCGCAACAGGGCGGACACCGGGGAGCTGTTTTTT. The gene calls are TRBV10-2 and TRBJ2-2; tentative D call: TRBD1 (6 bases). The CDR3 extends over 14 amino acids. Germline CDR1 reads WSHSY; CDR2 reads SAAADI. The V gene lost 8 bases and the J gene lost 3 bases, with 13 bases spanning the gap.

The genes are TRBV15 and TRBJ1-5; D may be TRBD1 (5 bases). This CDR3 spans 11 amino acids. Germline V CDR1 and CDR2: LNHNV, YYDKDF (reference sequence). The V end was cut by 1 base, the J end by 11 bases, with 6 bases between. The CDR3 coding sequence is TGTGCCACCAGCAGAGGACAGTCCCAGCATTTT. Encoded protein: CATSRGQSQHF.

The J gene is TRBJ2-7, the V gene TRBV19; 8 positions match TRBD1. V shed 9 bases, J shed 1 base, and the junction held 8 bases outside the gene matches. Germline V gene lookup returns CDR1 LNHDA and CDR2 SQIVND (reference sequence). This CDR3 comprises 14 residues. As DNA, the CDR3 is TGTGCCAGCGTGGGGACAGGTGATTCCTACGAGCAGTACTTC. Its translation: CASVGTGDSYEQYF.

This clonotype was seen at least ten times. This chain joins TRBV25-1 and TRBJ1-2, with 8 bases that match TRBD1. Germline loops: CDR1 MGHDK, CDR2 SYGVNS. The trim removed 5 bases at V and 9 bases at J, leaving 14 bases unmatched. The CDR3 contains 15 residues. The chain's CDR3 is CASSPDLGTGRRYTF. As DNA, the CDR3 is TGTGCCAGCAGTCCCGACTTAGGGACAGGTCGACGCTACACCTTC.

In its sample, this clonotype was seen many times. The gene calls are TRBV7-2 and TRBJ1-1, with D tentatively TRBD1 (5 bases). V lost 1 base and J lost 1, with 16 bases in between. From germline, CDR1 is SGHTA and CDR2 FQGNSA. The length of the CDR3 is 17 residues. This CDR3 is CASSLVGGAVANTEAFF. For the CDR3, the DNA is TGTGCCAGCAGCTTAGTAGGAGGGGCTGTAGCGAACACTGAAGCTTTCTTT.

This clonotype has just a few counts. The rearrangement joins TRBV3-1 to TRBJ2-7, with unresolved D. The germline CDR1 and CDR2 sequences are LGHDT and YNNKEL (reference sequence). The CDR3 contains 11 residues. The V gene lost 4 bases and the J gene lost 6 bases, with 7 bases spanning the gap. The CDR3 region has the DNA TGTGCCAGCAGCCTCCAGGCCGAGCAGTACTTC. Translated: CASSLQAEQYF.

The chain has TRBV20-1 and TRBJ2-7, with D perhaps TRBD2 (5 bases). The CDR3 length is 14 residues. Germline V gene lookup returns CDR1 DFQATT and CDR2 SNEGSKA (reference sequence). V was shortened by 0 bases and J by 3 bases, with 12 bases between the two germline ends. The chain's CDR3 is CSARDQRGLYEQYF. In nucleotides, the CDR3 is TGCAGTGCTAGAGATCAACGGGGTCTCTACGAGCAGTACTTC.

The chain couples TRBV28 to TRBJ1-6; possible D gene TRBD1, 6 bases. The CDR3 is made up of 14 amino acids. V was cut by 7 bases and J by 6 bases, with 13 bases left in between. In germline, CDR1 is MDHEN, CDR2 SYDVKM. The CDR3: CASNRANFNSPLHF. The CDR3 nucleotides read TGTGCCAGCAACAGGGCGAACTTTAATTCACCCCTCCACTTT.